A selection of T cell receptor beta chains follows, all from one sample in a study of T cells in localized non-small cell lung cancer. Sequencing used immunoSEQ multiplex PCR; TCRdb keeps in-frame clones, though not all of them. The table lists tens of thousands of clones, 84% of them singletons, with approximately 1.2% in the top ten. The specimen comprised peripheral blood, sampled before any cancer treatment. The receptors shown here come from a female donor over 55 with stage I lung adenocarcinoma. Both conserved end residues are part of each CDR3. Fields, in order: J gene, V gene, clone size, D gene, CDR3 protein, CDR3 DNA. A D gene is named only where the DNA matches it firmly. Part of the rows lack a size; the others show once, few, many or a class for expanded clones.

J gene: TRBJ2-1
V gene: TRBV14
clone size: few
D gene: .
CDR3 protein: CASSRGGGGRYNEQFF
CDR3 DNA: TGTGCCAGCAGCCGTGGCGGTGGGGGCCGATACAATGAGCAGTTCTTC

J gene: TRBJ2-1
V gene: TRBV27
clone size: .
D gene: TRBD2
CDR3 protein: CASSLLASGNREQFF
CDR3 DNA: TGTGCCAGCAGTTTATTGGCTAGCGGAAACAGGGAGCAGTTCTTC

J gene: TRBJ2-3
V gene: TRBV6-6
clone size: .
D gene: TRBD2
CDR3 protein: CASSYAAGGGADTQYF
CDR3 DNA: TGTGCCAGCAGTTATGCAGCGGGAGGCGGCGCAGATACGCAGTATTTT

J gene: TRBJ2-2
V gene: TRBV11-3
clone size: .
D gene: .
CDR3 protein: CASSARNTGELFF
CDR3 DNA: TGTGCCAGCAGCGCCCGGAACACCGGGGAGCTGTTTTTT

J gene: TRBJ2-1
V gene: TRBV10-1
clone size: .
D gene: .
CDR3 protein: CASSEGTAGRRGEQFF
CDR3 DNA: TGCGCCAGCAGTGAAGGTACGGCAGGGCGCCGCGGGGAGCAGTTCTTC

J gene: TRBJ1-5
V gene: TRBV2
clone size: .
D gene: .
CDR3 protein: CASSTMLNQPQHF
CDR3 DNA: TGTGCCAGCTCGACAATGCTAAATCAGCCCCAGCATTTT

J gene: TRBJ2-2
V gene: TRBV27
clone size: once
D gene: .
CDR3 protein: CASRWQGYGELFF
CDR3 DNA: TGTGCCAGCAGGTGGCAGGGTTACGGGGAGCTGTTTTTT

J gene: TRBJ2-3
V gene: TRBV19
clone size: once
D gene: TRBD2
CDR3 protein: CASNRLAGDTDTQYF
CDR3 DNA: TGTGCCAGTAACCGACTAGCGGGGGACACAGATACGCAGTATTTT

J gene: TRBJ2-7
V gene: TRBV7-2
clone size: .
D gene: TRBD1
CDR3 protein: CASSLARQGAGYEQYF
CDR3 DNA: TGTGCCAGCAGCTTAGCGCGACAGGGGGCGGGCTACGAGCAGTACTTC

J gene: TRBJ2-2
V gene: TRBV5-1
clone size: .
D gene: TRBD2
CDR3 protein: CASSLGLAVTGELFF
CDR3 DNA: TGCGCCAGCAGCTTGGGGCTAGCGGTCACCGGGGAGCTGTTTTTT

J gene: TRBJ2-3
V gene: TRBV5-1
clone size: .
D gene: .
CDR3 protein: CASSLSGGGLSTDTQYF
CDR3 DNA: TGCGCCAGCAGCTTGTCTGGGGGGGGCCTCAGCACAGATACGCAGTATTTT

J gene: TRBJ1-3
V gene: TRBV28
clone size: .
D gene: .
CDR3 protein: CASTSGGRSGNTIYF
CDR3 DNA: TGTGCCAGCACCTCGGGGGGCCGATCTGGAAACACCATATATTTT

J gene: TRBJ2-5
V gene: TRBV27
clone size: .
D gene: TRBD1
CDR3 protein: CASTPRGQGAETQYF
CDR3 DNA: TGTGCCAGCACTCCTAGGGGACAGGGGGCTGAGACCCAGTACTTC

J gene: TRBJ1-6
V gene: TRBV6-5
clone size: .
D gene: .
CDR3 protein: CASSPRFTGGSPLHF
CDR3 DNA: TGTGCCAGCAGTCCTCGATTCACTGGGGGTTCACCCCTCCACTTT

J gene: TRBJ2-6
V gene: TRBV25-1
clone size: .
D gene: .
CDR3 protein: CASGPRGGLSGANVLTF
CDR3 DNA: TGTGCCAGTGGTCCCCGGGGTGGGCTCTCTGGGGCCAACGTCCTGACTTTC

J gene: TRBJ2-2
V gene: TRBV10-3
clone size: once
D gene: .
CDR3 protein: CAISEDPNIGELFF
CDR3 DNA: TGTGCCATCAGTGAGGACCCTAACATCGGGGAGCTGTTTTTT

J gene: TRBJ2-4
V gene: TRBV28
clone size: .
D gene: .
CDR3 protein: CASSRLELAKNIQYF
CDR3 DNA: TGTGCCAGTAGTAGGTTGGAACTAGCCAAAAACATTCAGTACTTC

J gene: TRBJ1-6
V gene: TRBV5-3
clone size: .
D gene: .
CDR3 protein: CARSLVARPPLHF
CDR3 DNA: TGTGCCAGAAGCTTGGTGGCCCGGCCACCCCTCCACTTT

J gene: TRBJ1-2
V gene: TRBV27
clone size: .
D gene: .
CDR3 protein: CASRGENRDGYTF
CDR3 DNA: TGTGCCAGCAGGGGGGAGAACAGGGATGGCTACACCTTC

J gene: TRBJ1-2
V gene: TRBV5-1
clone size: .
D gene: .
CDR3 protein: CASSPTLGLNYGYTF
CDR3 DNA: TGCGCCAGCAGCCCGACGTTGGGACTGAACTATGGCTACACCTTC

J gene: TRBJ2-7
V gene: TRBV7-2
clone size: .
D gene: .
CDR3 protein: CASSLGSAYEQYF
CDR3 DNA: TGTGCCAGCAGCTTAGGTAGCGCCTACGAGCAGTACTTC

J gene: TRBJ1-5
V gene: TRBV7-8
clone size: once
D gene: .
CDR3 protein: CASSLALGSNQPQHF
CDR3 DNA: TGTGCCAGCAGCTTAGCGCTAGGCAGCAATCAGCCCCAGCATTTT

J gene: TRBJ1-5
V gene: TRBV28
clone size: few
D gene: .
CDR3 protein: CASRTNQPQHF
CDR3 DNA: TGTGCCAGCAGAACAAATCAGCCCCAGCATTTT

J gene: TRBJ2-1
V gene: TRBV7-2
clone size: .
D gene: TRBD1
CDR3 protein: CASNPLGQIDNEQFF
CDR3 DNA: TGTGCCAGCAACCCCTTGGGACAGATTGACAATGAGCAGTTCTTC

J gene: TRBJ2-7
V gene: TRBV20-1
clone size: .
D gene: .
CDR3 protein: CSAGIYEQYF
CDR3 DNA: TGCAGTGCTGGAATCTACGAGCAGTACTTC

J gene: TRBJ2-7
V gene: TRBV29-1
clone size: .
D gene: .
CDR3 protein: CSVYRTGAYEQYF
CDR3 DNA: TGCAGCGTATACCGGACGGGAGCCTACGAGCAGTACTTC

J gene: TRBJ1-5
V gene: TRBV18
clone size: .
D gene: .
CDR3 protein: CASSPKAHNQPQHF
CDR3 DNA: TGTGCCAGCTCACCGAAGGCACACAATCAGCCCCAGCATTTT

J gene: TRBJ2-3
V gene: TRBV9
clone size: .
D gene: .
CDR3 protein: CASSVEGGTSTDTQYF
CDR3 DNA: TGTGCCAGCAGCGTGGAGGGCGGGACAAGCACAGATACGCAGTATTTT

J gene: TRBJ2-4
V gene: TRBV28
clone size: .
D gene: TRBD1
CDR3 protein: CASSLSPGQGKNIQYF
CDR3 DNA: TGTGCCAGCAGTTTATCCCCGGGACAGGGCAAAAACATTCAGTACTTC